The 5 T cell receptor beta chains in this list originate from one sample, sequenced in a study of blood T cell repertoires in COVID-19. This table comes from immunoSEQ multiplex PCR, and its TCRdb copy is limited to in-frame clones, with some not included. The repertoire holds 100,000 to 150,000 clones, about 85% seen once, with under 7% in the top ten. The sample comprised peripheral blood. The origin of the receptors is an elderly man with active or convalescent COVID-19.

The chain carries TRBV6-2 or TRBV6-3 and TRBJ2-7; TRBD2 is a possible D gene (6 bases). Trimming shortened V by 5 bases and J by 7 bases, and 12 bases separated the two germline ends. Looked up from germline, CDR1 is MNHEY and CDR2 is SVGEGT. The CDR3 has 12 amino acids. The CDR3 sequence: CASSERAAEQYF. In nucleotides, the CDR3 is TGTGCCAGCAGTGAGCGGGCGGCAGAGCAGTACTTC.

The genes are TRBV6-5 and TRBJ2-7, with D unresolved. Germline V gene sequence: CDR1 MNHEY, CDR2 SVGAGI. Trimming shortened V by 6 bases and J by 2 bases, and 14 bases separated the two germline ends. CDR3 length: 14 residues. In nucleotides, the CDR3 is TGTGCCAGCAGCGACTCGCCGTTACCCTACGAGCAGTACTTC. Amino acid sequence: CASSDSPLPYEQYF.

V is TRBV4-1 and J is TRBJ1-2; a possible D gene is TRBD1 (6 bases). The CDR3 totals 16 residues. V gave up 0 bases and J gave up 4 bases, with 15 bases separating them. The germline V gene encodes CDR1 MGHRA and CDR2 YSYEKL. CDR3 amino acids: CASSQDWGLPAYGYTF. The CDR3 region has the DNA TGCGCCAGCAGCCAAGATTGGGGGCTTCCAGCCTATGGCTACACCTTC.

This chain uses TRBV4-3 with TRBJ2-1, with D possibly being TRBD2 (6 bases). In germline, CDR1 is LGHNA, CDR2 YSLEER. V was clipped by 0 bases and J by 7 bases, with 16 bases between them. The CDR3 sequence is 16 residues long. CDR3 region: CASSQDWGRLGNEQFF. For the CDR3, the DNA is TGCGCCAGCAGCCAAGATTGGGGGAGACTAGGGAATGAGCAGTTCTTC.

This clone was seen only once. V is TRBV28 and J is TRBJ1-3; D call uncertain. The CDR3 is 14 amino acids. Trimming stripped 6 bases from V and 3 bases from J, with 12 bases between. From germline, CDR1 is MDHEN and CDR2 SYDVKM. In DNA, the CDR3 is TGTGCCAGCAGCCCCCCGGACTATGGAAACACCATATATTTT. This gives the protein CASSPPDYGNTIYF.